Following are 25 T cell receptor beta chains from one sample sequenced in a study of cytomegalovirus exposure and HLA in healthy donors. The PCR made use of 60 Vbeta and 13 Jbeta primers. Generated by immunoSEQ multiplex PCR, the TCRdb table keeps only in-frame clones and is missing some. The table records fewer than 250,000 clones, about 80% of them present only once. The specimen was PBMCs. These receptors all come from a woman between 40 and 55 years old in good health and CMV-seronegative.

V and J are TRBV7-9 and TRBJ2-7; D possibly corresponds to TRBD2 (6 bases). CDR3 length: 15 amino acids. V lost 1 base and J 2 bases, leaving 12 bases between the germline ends. Germline V gene lookup returns CDR1 SEHNR and CDR2 FQNEAQ (reference sequence). CDR3 bases: TGTGCCAGCAGCTTAGTCGGCGGGAACCCCTACGAGCAGTACGTC. It is translated as CASSLVGGNPYEQYV.

There are a few counts of this clone. This sequence joins TRBV30 and TRBJ1-4; 7 nucleotides align to TRBD1. The germline V gene encodes CDR1 GTSNPN and CDR2 SVGIG (reference sequence). V dropped 3 bases and J dropped 4; count of bases not matched to a gene: 5. The CDR3 has 14 amino acids. CDR3 protein: CAWSRDSINEKLFF. The CDR3 region has the DNA TGTGCCTGGAGCCGGGACAGCATTAATGAAAAACTGTTTTTT. Complete variable domain (other parts from reference TRBV30 and TRBJ1-4): SQTIHQWPATLVQPVGSPLSLECTVEGTSNPNLYWYRQAAGRGLQLLFYSVGIGQISSEVPQNLSASRPQDRQFILSSKKLLLSDSGFYLCAWSRDSINEKLFFGSGTQLSVL.

V gene TRBV7-9 combines with J gene TRBJ2-3; tentative D call: TRBD2 (6 bases). CDR3 size: 15 residues. Germline V gene sequence: CDR1 SEHNR, CDR2 FQNEAQ (reference sequence). V was pared by 5 bases and J by 2 bases, with 14 bases between. The CDR3 bases are TGTGCCAGCAGCGGTCTAGCGTCCCACACAGATACGCAGTATTTT. It specifies CASSGLASHTDTQYF.

This chain links TRBV19 with TRBJ2-2; 7 nucleotides match TRBD1. CDR1 is LNHDA and CDR2 is SQIVND in the germline V gene (reference sequence). J lost 0 bases, V lost 7 bases, and 2 bases had no gene match. The CDR3 is 14 amino acids. As DNA, the CDR3 is TGTGCCAGTAAGGGACAGCCGAACACCGGGGAGCTGTTTTTT. Translation gives CASKGQPNTGELFF. Complete variable domain (other parts from reference TRBV19 and TRBJ2-2): DGGITQSPKYLFRKEGQNVTLSCEQNLNHDAMYWYRQDPGQGLRLIYYSQIVNDFQKGDIAEGYSVSREKKESFPLTVTSAQKNPTAFYLCASKGQPNTGELFFGEGSRLTVL.

The chain employs TRBV5-8 and TRBJ2-1; D uncertain. CDR3 length: 14 residues. Trimming took off 2 bases at V and 0 bases at J, with 6 bases between the two ends. Germline CDR1 SGHTS, CDR2 YDEGEE. The CDR3 nucleotides read TGTGCCAGCAGCTTTGTCAGCTCCTACAATGAGCAGTTCTTC. This sequence encodes CASSFVSSYNEQFF. The whole variable domain, remainder taken from reference TRBV5-8 and TRBJ2-1, is EAGVTQSPTHLIKTRGQQATLRCSPISGHTSVYWYQQALGLGLQFLLWYDEGEERNRGNFPPRFSGRQFPNYSSELNVNALELEDSALYLCASSFVSSYNEQFFGPGTRLTVL.

This chain links TRBV19 with TRBJ2-1; 13 nucleotides agree with TRBD2. Germline values: CDR1 LNHDA, CDR2 SQIVND (reference sequence). This CDR3 spans 17 amino acids. Trimming took 1 base from V and 2 from J; bases not matched to a gene: 2. The CDR3 DNA is TGTGCCAGTAGTATAGGGGGGACTAGCGGGGCCTACAATGAGCAGTTCTTC. This encodes CASSIGGTSGAYNEQFF.

The chain carries TRBV6-5 and TRBJ2-1; 10 nucleotides match TRBD2. The CDR3 sequence is 16 residues long. V was clipped by 2 bases and J by 7 bases; unmatched bases: 8. Germline CDR1 reads MNHEY; CDR2 reads SVGAGI. The CDR3 DNA reads TGTGCCAGCAGTTACCAACCTCGTAGCGGGGGGAATGAGCAGTTCTTC. Protein product: CASSYQPRSGGNEQFF.

In DNA form, the CDR3 reads TGTGCCAGCAGTGTCCTCTCCGCCGGGACAGGGGGCCAAGATACGCAGTATTTT. It codes for CASSVLSAGTGGQDTQYF. This sequence joins TRBV6-1 and TRBJ2-3; TRBD1 agrees at 12 bases. The germline V gene has CDR1 MNHNS and CDR2 SASEGT. This CDR3 spans 18 amino acids. J lost 5 bases, V lost 4 bases, and 13 bases had no gene match.

V usage is TRBV7-2 and J usage is TRBJ2-1, with 12 bases identical to TRBD2. Germline values: CDR1 SGHTA, CDR2 FQGNSA. V lost 4 bases, J lost 9 bases, and 7 bases stayed unmatched. This CDR3 region has 15 residues. This chain's CDR3 is CASSSLAGGRPEQFF. For the CDR3, the DNA is TGTGCCAGCAGCTCCCTAGCGGGAGGGCGCCCTGAGCAGTTCTTC.

This clone was observed a handful of times. V and J are TRBV27 and TRBJ2-1; tentative D call: TRBD1 (5 bases). Trimming removed 8 bases from V and 8 bases from J, with 13 bases in between. The CDR3 spans 12 residues. The germline V gene encodes CDR1 MNHEY and CDR2 SMNVEV (reference sequence). The CDR3 reads CASSDSTYEQFF. In DNA form, the CDR3 reads TGTGCCAGCTCTGACAGCACCTATGAGCAGTTCTTC.

This clone came up a few times. The chain combines TRBV28 with TRBJ2-7; possible D gene TRBD2, 7 bases. This CDR3 spans 17 amino acids. Germline loops: CDR1 MDHEN, CDR2 SYDVKM. Trimming removed 7 bases at V and 3 bases at J, with 25 bases between. CDR3 nucleotide sequence: TGTGCCAGCAACCCGCCAGGGGTCGGGAGGAAGAACTACGAGCAGTACTTC. Translating it yields CASNPPGVGRKNYEQYF. The full variable domain, with the rest looked up from reference TRBV28 and TRBJ2-7, is DVKVTQSSRYLVKRTGEKVFLECVQDMDHENMFWYRQDPGLGLRLIYFSYDVKMKEKGDIPEGYSVSREKKERFSLILESASTNQTSMYLCASNPPGVGRKNYEQYFGPGTRLTVT.

V and J are TRBV7-7 and TRBJ2-3; TRBD2 aligns across 12 bases. Per germline, CDR1 SSHAT and CDR2 FNYEAQ (reference sequence). This CDR3 region has 16 residues. With 4 bases clipped from V and 0 bases from J, the junction kept 2 bases outside the gene matches. CDR3 sequence: CASSSGLAGSTDTQYF. CDR3 nucleotides: TGTGCCAGCAGCTCCGGACTAGCGGGGAGCACAGATACGCAGTATTTT.

A few counts support this clone. V gene TRBV6-4 combines with J gene TRBJ2-2; weak D call: TRBD1 (5 bases). The CDR3 consists of 13 residues. Germline V gene sequence: CDR1 MRHNA, CDR2 SNTAGT. Trimming shortened V by 3 bases and J by 3 bases, and 5 bases separated the two germline ends. DNA of the CDR3: TGTGCCAGCAGTGAAGGGGACACCGGGGAGCTGTTTTTT. Protein: CASSEGDTGELFF.

The chain recombines TRBV4-1 with TRBJ2-5, with TRBD2 matching over 9 bases. Germline assignment: CDR1 MGHRA and CDR2 YSYEKL. Trimming removed 2 bases from V and 3 bases from J; junction bases left unmatched: 10. The CDR3 is 17 residues long. The CDR3 sequence: CASSQPRLAEEKETQYF. For the CDR3, the DNA is TGCGCCAGCAGCCAACCCAGACTAGCGGAGGAGAAAGAGACCCAGTACTTC.

The V call is TRBV6-1, the J call TRBJ1-6, with D hard to call. Germline lookup yields CDR1 MNHNS and CDR2 SASEGT. The CDR3 spans 14 residues. Trimming took off 6 bases at V and 11 bases at J, with 17 bases between the two ends. CDR3 sequence reads: CASSVTPVGTPLHF. Here the CDR3 DNA reads TGTGCCAGCAGCGTCACCCCGGTCGGGACACCCCTCCACTTT.

This chain links TRBV9 with TRBJ2-3; D is unresolved. The germline V gene has CDR1 SGDLS and CDR2 YYNGEE. The CDR3 sequence is 15 residues long. V was clipped by 0 bases and J by 0 bases, with 8 bases between them. CDR3 residues: CASSVGELSTDTQYF. The CDR3 region has the DNA TGTGCCAGCAGCGTAGGCGAACTCAGCACAGATACGCAGTATTTT.

V is TRBV6-6 and J is TRBJ1-5, with 8 positions matching TRBD1. The V gene's germline CDR1 is MNHNY and CDR2 SVGAGI (reference sequence). The CDR3 loop spans 14 amino acids. The junction had 7 bases not matched to a gene; V was cut back by 6 bases and J by 6 bases. Written as DNA, the CDR3 is TGTGCCAGCAGCTCACAGGGGGGGAGTCAGCCCCAGCATTTT. This codes for CASSSQGGSQPQHF.

This clone was counted between two and nine times. The chain employs TRBV27 and TRBJ2-1, with a possible D match to TRBD2 (6 bases). Per germline, CDR1 MNHEY and CDR2 SMNVEV (reference sequence). The V gene lost 7 bases and the J gene lost 6 bases, with 22 bases spanning the gap. CDR3 length: 16 residues. DNA for the CDR3: TGTGCCAGCAAGGGGAATTACGGGAGTTTTATCAATGAGCAGTTCTTC. Translation gives CASKGNYGSFINEQFF.

The chain links TRBV12-5 to TRBJ2-2; D is possibly TRBD2 (5 bases). The germline CDR1 and CDR2 sequences are LGHNT and FRNRAP. Trimming removed 6 bases at V and 2 bases at J, with 19 bases between. The CDR3 has 17 amino acids. CDR3 DNA: TGTGCTAGTGGGGACGATGGGGTGACTATTAACACCGGGGAGCTGTTTTTT. Protein: CASGDDGVTINTGELFF.

The chain carries TRBV9 and TRBJ1-1; no definite D call. Deletions cut 2 bases from V and 7 bases from J, with 12 bases between. This CDR3 contains 13 residues. Germline V gene lookup returns CDR1 SGDLS and CDR2 YYNGEE. Here the CDR3 reads CASSVGSGLEAFF. The CDR3 bases are TGTGCCAGCAGCGTGGGGAGTGGCCTTGAAGCTTTCTTT.

This clone came up once. The rearrangement joins TRBV5-4 to TRBJ2-7; a weak D match, TRBD1 (5 bases). This CDR3 spans 13 amino acids. CDR1 is SGHNT, CDR2 YYREEE, per germline (reference sequence). V shed 1 base and J shed 2 bases, with 7 bases lying between them. CDR3 DNA sequence: TGTGCCAGCAGCTTGCAGGGTACCTACGAGCAGTACGTC. As protein: CASSLQGTYEQYV.

V is TRBV11-3 and J is TRBJ2-6; D unclear. The CDR3 spans 15 residues. With 1 base removed from V and 5 bases from J, the gap between germline ends came to 9 bases. Germline CDR1 and CDR2: SGHNT and YENEEA. DNA for the CDR3: TGTGCCAGCAGCTTAGGAGGAGTCTGGGCCAACGTCCTGACTTTC. This sequence encodes CASSLGGVWANVLTF. Full variable domain (remainder filled in from reference TRBV11-3 and TRBJ2-6): EAGVVQSPRYKIIEKKQPVAFWCNPISGHNTLYWYLQNLGQGPELLIRYENEEAVDDSQLPKDRFSAERLKGVDSTLKIQPAELGDSAVYLCASSLGGVWANVLTFGAGSRLTVL.

This clone was counted a single time. The rearrangement uses TRBV10-3 and TRBJ2-1; 10 bases are shared with TRBD2. The CDR3 has 14 residues. Germline lookup yields CDR1 ENHRY and CDR2 SYGVKD. V lost 10 bases to trimming and J lost 8 bases; unmatched junction nucleotides: 11. DNA of the CDR3: TGTGCCACCCTAGCGGGAGAGGCCTGGGATGAGCAGTTCTTC. This sequence encodes CATLAGEAWDEQFF.

The rearrangement uses TRBV28 and TRBJ1-1; 9 nucleotides align to TRBD1. V lost 2 bases, J lost 6 bases, and 4 bases stayed unmatched. CDR1 is MDHEN and CDR2 is SYDVKM in the germline V gene. The CDR3 has 14 residues. CDR3 protein: CASSLGGQGAEAFF. CDR3 sequence (DNA): TGTGCCAGCAGTTTAGGGGGACAGGGCGCTGAAGCTTTCTTT.

The rearrangement joins TRBV5-1 to TRBJ1-1; no firm D call. Germline-derived CDR1 and CDR2 are SGHRS and YFSETQ. V was clipped by 0 bases and J by 1 base, with 13 bases between them. The CDR3 spans 16 residues. The CDR3 sequence: CASSLVGPSQNTEAFF. Written as DNA, the CDR3 is TGCGCCAGCAGCTTGGTGGGCCCGAGTCAGAACACTGAAGCTTTCTTT.